This is a list of T cell receptor beta chains from one sample in a study of blood T cells in healthy people across ages. MiXCR was run by TCRdb on the 5' RACE reads, yielding one entry per CDR3 protein. The sample has hundreds of thousands of distinct CDR3 sequences; more than 40% are singletons. The sequenced sample was blood. The receptor set was obtained from a woman in her sixties in good health. The CDR3 runs from the conserved cysteine through the conserved F or W. D genes are given only for firm matches. Clone size is not always given. Where it is, it says once, few, many or a class for expanded clones.

size	J	V	D	DNA	CDR3
few	TRBJ2-1	TRBV29-1	NA	TGCAGCGTTCAACGACTTCGTCACGACAATGAGCAGTTCTTC	CSVQRLRHDNEQFF
NA	TRBJ2-7	TRBV20-1	TRBD2	TGCAGTGCTGCCCCGGGGAGGGGCTTAGGCTACGAGCAGTACTTC	CSAAPGRGLGYEQYF
few	TRBJ2-5	TRBV25-1	NA	TGTGCCAGCAGTGATCACACCGCAGGGGAGACCCAGTACTTC	CASSDHTAGETQYF
NA	TRBJ2-3	TRBV27	TRBD2	TGTGCCAGCAGTTTATCGCGGGGGAGGGACACAGATACGCAGTATTTT	CASSLSRGRDTDTQYF
NA	TRBJ1-2	TRBV28	NA	TGTGCCAGCCGACAGCCCCATGGCTACACCTTC	CASRQPHGYTF
many	TRBJ2-7	TRBV20-1	NA	TGCAGTGCTAAGCTGGGGGGACGAGACGAGCAGTACTTC	CSAKLGGRDEQYF
few	TRBJ2-7	TRBV20-1	TRBD2	TGCAGTGCTAGAGACCAAGGGGGACTAGCGGGAGGGAGCTCCTACGAGCAGTACTTC	CSARDQGGLAGGSSYEQYF
NA	TRBJ2-7	TRBV7-8	TRBD2	TGTACCAGCAGCGATAGCGGGAGTTACAATGAGCAGTACTTC	CTSSDSGSYNEQYF
NA	TRBJ2-3	TRBV30	NA	TGTGCCTGGAGTGTCAGCGGCACAGATACGCAGTATTTT	CAWSVSGTDTQYF
NA	TRBJ1-5	TRBV28	NA	TGTGCCAGCAGGACCCCGGGGGGGGGTCAGCCCCAGCATTTT	CASRTPGGGQPQHF
NA	TRBJ2-1	TRBV6-5	TRBD2	TGTGCCAGCAGATTAGCGGGAGAAGTCTACAATGAGCAGTTCTTC	CASRLAGEVYNEQFF
few	TRBJ2-7	TRBV4-2	TRBD1	TGTGCCAGCAGCCGATCCCCCGGACAGGGGGGGTCCTACGAGCAGTACTTC	CASSRSPGQGGSYEQYF
NA	TRBJ2-3	TRBV10-3	TRBD2	TGTGCCATAAGGACTAGCGGGAGCATCGATACGCAGTATTTT	CAIRTSGSIDTQYF
few	TRBJ2-3	TRBV28	TRBD2	TGTGCCAGCAGTTTAATTAGCGGGAGCTTCCCAGATACGCAGTATTTT	CASSLISGSFPDTQYF
NA	TRBJ2-7	TRBV29-1	TRBD1	TGCAGCGTTGCTGGTGGACAGGGTAGGGAATACGAGCAGTACTTC	CSVAGGQGREYEQYF
NA	TRBJ2-7	TRBV28	NA	TGTGCCAGCAGGTGGACAGCAAACTACGAGCAGTACTTC	CASRWTANYEQYF
few	TRBJ2-1	TRBV6-1	NA	TGTGCCAGCTACGCTCGGTGGAATGAGCAGTTCTTC	CASYARWNEQFF
many	TRBJ2-7	TRBV2	NA	TGTGCCAGCAGTGACACGGGAAAGGGGCCCAAGCAGTACTTC	CASSDTGKGPKQYF
NA	TRBJ1-2	TRBV4-2	NA	TGTGCCAGCAGCTTAGGGACACCTATGAACTATGGCTACACCTTC	CASSLGTPMNYGYTF
once	TRBJ2-1	TRBV20-1	TRBD1	TGCAGTGCTAGGGACAGGGACCCAGAGTCCTACAATGAGCAGTTCTTC	CSARDRDPESYNEQFF
NA	TRBJ2-5	TRBV18	TRBD2	TGTGCCAGCTCTCCCGGCGCTAGCGGAGAGCAGTACTTC	CASSPGASGEQYF
NA	TRBJ2-2	TRBV28	NA	TGTGCCAGCAGAACCGGGACAGCGGGCACTGGGGAGCTGTTTTTT	CASRTGTAGTGELFF
few	TRBJ1-4	TRBV15	TRBD1	TGTGCCACCAGCAGCTTTCTGGGACAGGGGAATGAAAAACTGTTTTTT	CATSSFLGQGNEKLFF
NA	TRBJ2-5	TRBV2	NA	TGTGCCAGCAGTGGAAGGGGAGGCCAGGAGACCCAGTACTTC	CASSGRGGQETQYF
few	TRBJ1-1	TRBV29-1	NA	TGCAGCGTTGGAAGGGTTGTAGACACTGAAGCTTTCTTT	CSVGRVVDTEAFF
NA	TRBJ2-5	TRBV3-1	NA	TGTGCCAGCAGCCAAGACGGCAGCGGAAACAATGAGCAGTACTTC	CASSQDGSGNNEQYF
NA	TRBJ1-4	TRBV15	NA	TGTGCCACCAGCCGTGGGTTTGAGAAACTGTTTTTT	CATSRGFEKLFF
NA	TRBJ2-5	TRBV2	NA	TGTGCCAGCAGTGAATACGGGAAAGAGACCCAGTACTTC	CASSEYGKETQYF
NA	TRBJ1-4	TRBV10-3	TRBD1	TGTGCCATCAGTGAAACAGGGGGCAAAGAAAAACTGTTTTTT	CAISETGGKEKLFF
NA	TRBJ2-2	TRBV9	NA	TGTGCCAGCAGCGTAGTTGGTTACACCGGGGAGCTGTTTTTT	CASSVVGYTGELFF
NA	TRBJ1-1	TRBV12-3/TRBV12-4	TRBD1	TGTGCCAGCAGTTCCAGGGGGGGTCGTCTGAACACTGAAGCTTTCTTT	CASSSRGGRLNTEAFF
NA	TRBJ2-7	TRBV15	TRBD2	TGTGCCACCAGCAGAGATTACGGGAGGAGTTACGAGCAGTACTTC	CATSRDYGRSYEQYF
NA	TRBJ2-1	TRBV7-7	TRBD2	TGTGCCAGCAGCCCTAGCCGGCTAGCGGGAGTAAATGAGCAGTTCTTC	CASSPSRLAGVNEQFF
many	TRBJ1-5	TRBV15	NA	TGTGCCACCAGGACCGGGAATAGCAATCAGCCCCAGCATTTT	CATRTGNSNQPQHF
NA	TRBJ2-7	TRBV20-1	NA	TGCAGTGCTCCTCGTAAGCGGAGCTCCTACGAGCAGTACTTC	CSAPRKRSSYEQYF
few	TRBJ2-1	TRBV20-1	NA	TGCAGCTGGTGGCGGGAATCCTACAATGAGCAGTTCTTC	CSWWRESYNEQFF
NA	TRBJ2-1	TRBV5-1	TRBD1	TGCGCCAGCAGCACCCGACAGGGGGGCTCCTACAATGAGCAGTTCTTC	CASSTRQGGSYNEQFF
few	TRBJ2-1	TRBV29-1	TRBD2	TGCAGCGGGACCGGGACTAGCGGAAACTACAATGAGCAGTTCTTC	CSGTGTSGNYNEQFF
NA	TRBJ1-1	TRBV13	TRBD1	TGTGCCTCCACGGACAGGAGTACTGAAGCTTTCTTT	CASTDRSTEAFF
few	TRBJ2-7	TRBV30	NA	TGTGCCTGGAGCGAACAGGGTAGGAGCTACGAGCAGTACTTC	CAWSEQGRSYEQYF
few	TRBJ2-5	TRBV2	NA	TGTGCCAGCGTCCTGGAAGAGACCCAGTACTTC	CASVLEETQYF
NA	TRBJ1-2	TRBV5-1	NA	TGCGCCAGCAGCCCGGGCCGGGGTAGCTATGGCTACACCTTC	CASSPGRGSYGYTF
NA	TRBJ2-1	TRBV21-1	NA	TGTGCCAGCAGCAAAGGAACCGGGACTAGCGGGACCTACAATGAGCAGTTCTTC	CASSKGTGTSGTYNEQFF
few	TRBJ2-7	TRBV7-9	NA	TGTGCCAGCAGCCAAGGGGGGAATGGTATTTCCTACGAGCAGTACTTC	CASSQGGNGISYEQYF
NA	TRBJ2-7	TRBV15	TRBD1	TGTGCCACCAGCAGAGATTTCGGTGGAACAGGGGGCTACGAGCAGTACTTC	CATSRDFGGTGGYEQYF
many	TRBJ2-1	TRBV7-2	TRBD2	TGTGCCAGCAGCCGTACTAGCGGGAGGGCCTACAATGAGCAGTTCTTC	CASSRTSGRAYNEQFF
NA	TRBJ2-5	TRBV20-1	TRBD2	TGCAGTGCTGGTAGAGCGGGAGGGGAGACCCAGTACTTC	CSAGRAGGETQYF
NA	TRBJ2-7	TRBV7-2	TRBD1	TGTGCCAGCAGCCACACAAAAGGGGCAGGGGGCTTCTACGAGCAGTACTTC	CASSHTKGAGGFYEQYF
NA	TRBJ2-1	TRBV9	TRBD1	TGTGCCAGCAGCGGACAGGGGATGGGCTACAATGAGCAGTTCTTC	CASSGQGMGYNEQFF
NA	TRBJ1-1	TRBV5-6	NA	TGTGCCAGCAGCTTACGGGGGCCAGGATCTGAAGCTTTCTTT	CASSLRGPGSEAFF
once	TRBJ2-5	TRBV29-1	NA	TGCAGCGTTTTGACAGATTACAATGAGCGGTACTTC	CSVLTDYNERYF
NA	TRBJ2-5	TRBV6-5	NA	TGTGCCAGCAGTCTAGACCGGACCTCCTCTGGAGAGACCCAGTACTTC	CASSLDRTSSGETQYF
NA	TRBJ1-2	TRBV6-2/TRBV6-3	NA	TGTGCCAGCAGTTACTCGGGACCCCAGAAGGGCTACGGCTACACCTTC	CASSYSGPQKGYGYTF
NA	TRBJ1-2	TRBV29-1	TRBD1	TGCAGCGTTGAACCCCGGACAGGGGGCGTCTATGGCTACACCTTC	CSVEPRTGGVYGYTF
NA	TRBJ1-1	TRBV25-1	NA	TGTGCCAGCAGCATGGAAGGACGGAACACTGAAGCTTTCTTT	CASSMEGRNTEAFF